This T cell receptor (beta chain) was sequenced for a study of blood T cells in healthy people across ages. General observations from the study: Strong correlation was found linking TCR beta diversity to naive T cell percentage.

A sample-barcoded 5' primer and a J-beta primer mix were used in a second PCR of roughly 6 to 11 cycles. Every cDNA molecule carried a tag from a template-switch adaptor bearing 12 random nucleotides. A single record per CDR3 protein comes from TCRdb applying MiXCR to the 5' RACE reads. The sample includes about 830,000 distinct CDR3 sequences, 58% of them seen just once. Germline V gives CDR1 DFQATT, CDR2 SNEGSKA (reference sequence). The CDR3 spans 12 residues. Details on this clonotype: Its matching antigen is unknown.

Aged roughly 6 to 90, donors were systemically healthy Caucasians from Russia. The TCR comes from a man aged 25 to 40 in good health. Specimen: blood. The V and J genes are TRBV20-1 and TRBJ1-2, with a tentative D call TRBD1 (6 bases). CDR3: CAGQSTYYGYTF. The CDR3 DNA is TGCGCCGGACAGTCGACTTACTATGGCTACACCTTC.